Listed below are T cell receptor beta chains from one sample, sequenced in a study of blood T cell repertoires in COVID-19. Some clones are missing from TCRdb's copy, which holds only in-frame ones; the method was immunoSEQ multiplex PCR. The data contain under 500,000 clones, about 85% of them singletons. The specimen sequenced was PBMCs or T cells enriched from blood (not recorded which). These TCRs come from a woman between 18 and 29 years old with acute COVID-19. CDR3s include the opening cysteine and the closing phenylalanine or tryptophan. D genes are given only for firm matches. Where a row states a size, it is once, few, many or the class of an expanded clone; other rows omit it.

J gene: TRBJ2-7
V gene: TRBV6-1
clone size: .
D gene: .
CDR3 protein: CASSEAGGDEQYF
CDR3 DNA: TGTGCCAGCAGTGAAGCGGGGGGAGACGAGCAGTACTTC

J gene: TRBJ2-1
V gene: TRBV19
clone size: .
D gene: .
CDR3 protein: CASSTLTSSYNEQFF
CDR3 DNA: TGTGCCAGTAGTACTTTGACAAGCTCCTACAATGAGCAGTTCTTC

J gene: TRBJ1-2
V gene: TRBV5-1
clone size: once
D gene: .
CDR3 protein: CASSTARDYGYTF
CDR3 DNA: TGCGCCAGCAGCACCGCTCGGGACTATGGCTACACCTTC

J gene: TRBJ1-1
V gene: TRBV10-1
clone size: .
D gene: .
CDR3 protein: CASSRAGGGTEAFF
CDR3 DNA: TGCGCCAGCAGCCGGGCCGGGGGTGGCACTGAAGCTTTCTTT

J gene: TRBJ1-2
V gene: TRBV4-1
clone size: .
D gene: .
CDR3 protein: CASSQEAGTNYGYTF
CDR3 DNA: TGCGCCAGCAGCCAAGAGGCAGGAACAAACTATGGCTACACCTTC

J gene: TRBJ1-5
V gene: TRBV9
clone size: .
D gene: .
CDR3 protein: CASSVGAGNQPQHF
CDR3 DNA: TGTGCCAGCAGCGTAGGGGCAGGGAATCAGCCCCAGCATTTT

J gene: TRBJ2-7
V gene: TRBV19
clone size: .
D gene: .
CDR3 protein: CASSTRDTSSYEQYF
CDR3 DNA: TGTGCCAGTAGTACCCGGGACACCAGCTCCTACGAGCAGTACTTC

J gene: TRBJ1-1
V gene: TRBV6-2/TRBV6-3
clone size: .
D gene: .
CDR3 protein: CASSYTGPEAFF
CDR3 DNA: TGTGCCAGCAGTTACACAGGTCCTGAAGCTTTCTTT

J gene: TRBJ1-6
V gene: TRBV11-2
clone size: .
D gene: .
CDR3 protein: CASSGPGGNSYNSPLHF
CDR3 DNA: TGTGCCAGCAGTGGGCCGGGGGGGAACTCCTATAATTCACCCCTCCACTTT

J gene: TRBJ1-1
V gene: TRBV6-5
clone size: .
D gene: .
CDR3 protein: CASSLPGHGVAFF
CDR3 DNA: TGTGCCAGCAGTTTACCGGGACATGGGGTGGCTTTCTTT

J gene: TRBJ1-2
V gene: TRBV3-1/TRBV3-2
clone size: .
D gene: TRBD1
CDR3 protein: CASSQVAGGGYTF
CDR3 DNA: TGTGCCAGCAGCCAAGTGGCAGGGGGAGGCTACACCTTC

J gene: TRBJ1-4
V gene: TRBV28
clone size: .
D gene: .
CDR3 protein: CASSSWQGNEKLFF
CDR3 DNA: TGTGCCAGCAGTTCCTGGCAGGGGAATGAAAAACTGTTTTTT

J gene: TRBJ1-1
V gene: TRBV11-2
clone size: few
D gene: .
CDR3 protein: CASSLVPGQTEAFF
CDR3 DNA: TGTGCCAGCAGCTTAGTCCCAGGGCAGACTGAAGCTTTCTTT

J gene: TRBJ2-7
V gene: TRBV11-2
clone size: .
D gene: TRBD1
CDR3 protein: CASSLDRAYEQYF
CDR3 DNA: TGTGCCAGCAGCTTGGACAGGGCCTACGAGCAGTACTTC

J gene: TRBJ1-1
V gene: TRBV11-2
clone size: .
D gene: TRBD1
CDR3 protein: CASSGQGVRTEAFF
CDR3 DNA: TGTGCCAGCAGCGGACAGGGGGTACGCACTGAAGCTTTCTTT

J gene: TRBJ1-3
V gene: TRBV6-1
clone size: .
D gene: .
CDR3 protein: CASSVPKFRQSLSGNTIYF
CDR3 DNA: TGTGCCAGCAGTGTCCCGAAATTCCGACAGTCTCTCTCTGGAAACACCATATATTTT

J gene: TRBJ2-7
V gene: TRBV5-6
clone size: .
D gene: TRBD2
CDR3 protein: CASSILAGGRYEQYF
CDR3 DNA: TGTGCCAGCAGCATATTAGCGGGAGGGCGGTACGAGCAGTACTTC